Presented here are 28 T cell receptor beta chains from one specimen sequenced in a study of post-analysis software for immune sequencing data. General study findings and limits: Higher frequency in patients than in controls was seen for about five TRBV segments, with TRBV5-6, TRBV5-1 and TRBV20-1 among them.

Built from TCR beta cDNA, the libraries had unique molecular identifiers in them. Each CDR3 protein gets one entry after TCRdb re-called the PCR reads with MiXCR. The sample includes about 540,000 distinct CDR3 sequences, around a third of them seen just once. These receptors have no identified antigens. Material for sequencing was blood. These receptors all come from a girl between 2 and 17 years old with multiple sclerosis.

This chain links TRBV5-5 with TRBJ1-5, with D unresolved. The CDR3 loop spans 14 amino acids. Germline CDR1 reads SGHKS; CDR2 reads YYEKEE (reference sequence). Between the trimmed V and J ends, which lost 5 bases and 0 bases, there was a span of 9 bases. CDR3 sequence reads: CASSSFFSNQPQHF. The CDR3 nucleotides are TGTGCCAGCAGTTCTTTTTTTAGCAATCAGCCCCAGCATTTT.

This clonotype was found many times. The chain has TRBV5-6 and TRBJ2-1, with 9 bases aligning to TRBD1. Germline V gene data show CDR1 as SGHDT and CDR2 as YYEEEE. CDR3 size: 15 residues. J gave up 7 bases and V 4 bases, and 9 bases lay outside the gene matches. CDR3 amino acids: CASSRLGTGRNEQFF. DNA for the CDR3: TGTGCCAGCAGCCGCCTTGGGACAGGGAGAAATGAGCAGTTCTTC.

The rearrangement links TRBV18 to TRBJ2-4, with TRBD1 matching 7 bases. The J call is uncertain, as TRBJ2-5 better fits the DNA end. The CDR3 consists of 13 residues. Germline loops: CDR1 KGHSH, CDR2 LQKENI. The CDR3 is CASSPRQGETQYF. In nucleotides, the CDR3 is TGTGCCAGCTCACCGCGACAGGGTGAGACCCAGTACTTC.

V gene TRBV7-2 combines with J gene TRBJ2-1; D is uncertain. CDR1 and CDR2 from the germline V gene are SGHTA and FQGNSA. V lost 5 bases and J lost 4, with 15 bases in between. This CDR3 is built from 15 residues. In DNA form, the CDR3 reads TGTGCCAGCAGCCCCCTGACGGGTAGTTACAATGAGCAGTTCTTC. As protein: CASSPLTGSYNEQFF.

This rearrangement joins TRBV3-1 to TRBJ1-2; D uncertain. Germline assignment: CDR1 LGHDT and CDR2 YNNKEL (reference sequence). The CDR3 totals 14 residues. V was cut by 3 bases and J by 1 base, with 9 bases left in between. The DNA of the CDR3 is TGTGCCAGCAGCCATGGAAACAGTAACTATGGCTACACCTTC. Protein sequence: CASSHGNSNYGYTF.

The V gene is TRBV12-3 or TRBV12-4, the J gene TRBJ1-2; the D gene is possibly TRBD1 (5 bases). This CDR3 has 14 amino acids. Trimming stripped 3 bases from V and 3 bases from J, with 11 bases between. The CDR3, as DNA: TGTGCCAGCAGTTTGGACCTGGGGGACTATGGCTACACCTTC. Its translation is CASSLDLGDYGYTF.

The rearrangement uses TRBV7-2 and TRBJ2-1; 8 bases match TRBD2. The CDR3 covers 15 residues. Germline V lookup: CDR1 SGHTA, CDR2 FQGNSA. V trimming: 3 bases; J trimming: 4 bases; junction bases outside the gene matches: 5. CDR3 sequence: CASSLGSGVYNEQFF. Here the CDR3 DNA reads TGTGCCAGCAGCTTGGGTAGCGGGGTATACAATGAGCAGTTCTTC.

A note on this clonotype: The junction shows a germline mismatch at one end, possibly a read error. The chain uses TRBV12-3 or TRBV12-4 and TRBJ1-5; possibly TRBD1 for D (5 bases). CDR3 size: 15 residues. The CDR3 is CASSLKWGMDQPRHF. CDR3 bases: TGTGCCAGCAGTTTAAAATGGGGGATGGATCAGCCCCGGCATTTT.

This chain connects TRBV12-3 or TRBV12-4 to TRBJ1-5; D perhaps matches TRBD1 (5 bases). This CDR3 is 15 amino acids long. V was cut by 6 bases and J by 0 bases, with 12 bases left in between. The CDR3, as DNA: TGTGCCAGCAGACCCGAGACAGATAGCAATCAGCCCCAGCATTTT. It is translated as CASRPETDSNQPQHF.

The gene calls are TRBV5-1 and TRBJ2-1, with 7 bases aligning to TRBD1. V shed 3 bases, J shed 8 bases, and the junction held 11 bases outside the gene matches. CDR3 length: 15 residues. CDR1 is SGHRS and CDR2 is YFSETQ in the germline V gene. CDR3 in amino acids: CASSWMKQGSDEQFF. The CDR3 coding sequence is TGCGCCAGCAGCTGGATGAAACAGGGGAGCGATGAGCAGTTCTTC.

This chain connects TRBV6-2 or TRBV6-3 to TRBJ2-1; no definite D call. The CDR3 is 13 amino acids. Germline V lookup: CDR1 MNHEY, CDR2 SVGEGT. The V end was cut by 4 bases, the J end by 10 bases, with 14 bases between. The chain's CDR3 is CASSSQQVGEQFF. The CDR3 DNA reads TGTGCCAGCAGTTCCCAGCAGGTAGGAGAGCAGTTCTTC.

The genes are TRBV7-8 and TRBJ2-4, with D hard to call. The J call is doubtful: the DNA matches TRBJ2-7 better. The CDR3 contains 11 residues. The germline V gene encodes CDR1 SGHVS and CDR2 FQNEAQ. The CDR3 coding sequence is TGTGCCAGCAGATTCTCCGGCGAGCAGTACTTC. Translation: CASRFSGEQYF.

The rearrangement joins TRBV11-3 to TRBJ1-1; 9 bases are a match to TRBD1. Germline V gives CDR1 SGHNT, CDR2 YENEEA. The CDR3 sequence is 15 residues long. V lost 5 bases and J lost 1; bases outside the gene matches: 5. The CDR3 DNA reads as TGTGCCAGCAGCCTACACAGGGGGCAGAACACTGAAGCTTTCTTT. Translating gives CASSLHRGQNTEAFF.

This clonotype has only a few counts. This sequence joins TRBV6-4 and TRBJ2-7; 7 bases line up with TRBD1. The V gene end was trimmed by 5 bases and the J gene end by 4 bases; junction bases not matched to a gene: 14. From germline, CDR1 is MRHNA and CDR2 SNTAGT. The CDR3 length is 16 residues. The chain's CDR3 is CASSTLAPGQSYEQYF. The CDR3 DNA sequence: TGTGCCAGCAGTACCCTTGCCCCGGGACAGTCATACGAGCAGTACTTC.

CDR3 sequence (DNA): TGTGCCAGCAGCCAAGAGTCGACAGGGGTGAACACTGAAGCTTTCTTT. It is translated as CASSQESTGVNTEAFF. V and J are TRBV3-1 and TRBJ1-1; TRBD1 matches at 8 bases. Germline lookup yields CDR1 LGHDT and CDR2 YNNKEL (reference sequence). V gave up 0 bases and J gave up 0 bases; unmatched junction bases: 3. This CDR3 spans 16 amino acids.

This rearrangement joins TRBV27 to TRBJ2-7; D is ambiguous. This CDR3 is built from 13 residues. Trimming removed 3 bases from V and 7 bases from J, with 13 bases in between. The germline V gene has CDR1 MNHEY and CDR2 SMNVEV (reference sequence). The CDR3 DNA is TGTGCCAGCAGTTTTGCCAGATGGGATGAGCAGTACTTC. Amino acids: CASSFARWDEQYF.

This clonotype was detected only a few times. This chain uses TRBV7-3 with TRBJ1-1; maybe TRBD1 (6 bases). V lost 2 bases, J lost 0 bases, and 13 bases lay in between. The CDR3 length is 16 residues. Germline CDR1 SGHTA, CDR2 FQGTGA. The DNA of the CDR3 is TGTGCCAGCAGCTTAGCCCATACAGGGTTGAACACTGAAGCTTTCTTT. This gives the protein CASSLAHTGLNTEAFF.

At least ten counts were recorded for this clonotype. The chain joins TRBV7-2 to TRBJ2-7, with 8 bases that match TRBD1. CDR3 length: 13 residues. V was pared by 7 bases and J by 6 bases, with 8 bases of the junction left unmatched. From germline, CDR1 is SGHTA and CDR2 FQGNSA. CDR3 coding DNA: TGTGCCAGCACCCGGGACAGGATGGGCGAGCAGTACTTC. Residues: CASTRDRMGEQYF.

This clonotype appeared a single time. V is TRBV3-1 and J is TRBJ2-3; 7 positions match TRBD2. The ends lost 4 bases at V and 0 bases at J; junction bases unmatched: 7. This CDR3 has 16 amino acids. The germline gives CDR1 LGHDT, CDR2 YNNKEL (reference sequence). CDR3 nucleotide sequence: TGTGCCAGCAGCCGACTAAGCGGGGTTAGCACAGATACGCAGTATTTT. Translated, it gives CASSRLSGVSTDTQYF.

This clonotype was detected ten times or more. This sequence joins TRBV4-1 and TRBJ2-5; D unclear. Looked up from germline, CDR1 is MGHRA and CDR2 is YSYEKL. This CDR3 contains 13 residues. V gave up 3 bases and J gave up 5 bases, with 10 bases separating them. CDR3 nucleotide sequence: TGCGCCAGCAGCCATGACTCTTGGGAGACCCAGTACTTC. Translated: CASSHDSWETQYF.

The V call is TRBV19, the J call TRBJ2-3; 7 nucleotides agree with TRBD1. Germline V gene data show CDR1 as LNHDA and CDR2 as SQIVND (reference sequence). Unmatched junction bases numbered 9, after V lost 5 bases and J lost 1 base. The CDR3 length is 16 residues. As DNA, the CDR3 is TGTGCCAGTAGTGACACCCACGGACAGGGCACAGATACGCAGTATTTT. Translated, it gives CASSDTHGQGTDTQYF.

Only a few counts were recorded for this clonotype. The rearrangement joins TRBV28 to TRBJ2-1; D ambiguous. V was shortened by 3 bases and J by 2 bases, with 8 bases between the two germline ends. The CDR3 sequence is 14 residues long. CDR1 MDHEN and CDR2 SYDVKM come from the germline V gene. CDR3 DNA: TGTGCCAGCAGTTTGCTCGCAGCCTACAATGAGCAGTTCTTC. Its protein product is CASSLLAAYNEQFF.

DNA of the CDR3: TGTGCCAGCAGCCAAGATGTGAGGACTAGCGGAAAAAATGAGCAGTACTTC. Translating it yields CASSQDVRTSGKNEQYF. The chain recombines TRBV4-2 with TRBJ2-7, with 10 positions matching TRBD2. The CDR3 is made up of 17 amino acids. V shed 0 bases and J 7 bases; nucleotides not matched to a gene: 12. The germline V gene has CDR1 LGHNA and CDR2 YNFKEQ.

The chain combines TRBV20-1 with TRBJ2-6, with 7 bases matching TRBD1. Germline V gene lookup returns CDR1 DFQATT and CDR2 SNEGSKA (reference sequence). The CDR3 runs to 16 residues. The CDR3: CSSRDRGLSGANVLTF. In DNA, the CDR3 is TGCAGCAGCCGGGACAGAGGACTTTCTGGGGCCAACGTCCTGACTTTC.

The table lists this clonotype with a few counts. The V and J genes are TRBV5-1 and TRBJ2-5; TRBD1 agrees at 7 bases. The CDR3 spans 13 residues. The germline CDR1 and CDR2 sequences are SGHRS and YFSETQ. Germline trimming cut 4 bases from V and 5 bases from J; bases unmatched to any gene: 5. The CDR3 DNA follows: TGCGCCAGCAGCACAGGGGAGCAGGAGACCCAGTACTTC. It is translated as CASSTGEQETQYF.

Remarks on this clonotype: At one of its ends the junction is not consistent with the germline gene, which may arise from a read error. The gene calls are TRBV19 and TRBJ2-5; D is unresolved. Germline V gene data show CDR1 as LNHDA and CDR2 as SQIVND (reference sequence). The CDR3 extends over 13 amino acids. In DNA, the CDR3 is TGTGCCGGTAGTACCGACTACCAAGAGACCCAGTACTTC. Translated: CAGSTDYQETQYF.

The chain is built from TRBV10-1 and TRBJ2-5, with 10 bases fitting TRBD2. With V trimmed by 5 bases and J by 5 bases, 11 bases remained unmatched. The CDR3 consists of 16 residues. Germline V gene lookup returns CDR1 WNHNN and CDR2 SYGVQD (reference sequence). DNA for the CDR3: TGCGCCAGCAGTCCCCGCACTAGCGGGGCTATGGAGACCCAGTACTTC. Its translation is CASSPRTSGAMETQYF.

The V call is TRBV29-1, the J call TRBJ2-1, with D perhaps matching TRBD1 or TRBD2 (6 bases each). The CDR3 sequence is 12 residues long. Germline-derived CDR1 and CDR2 are SQVTM and ANQGSEA. Trimming left V 6 bases short and J 7 bases short, with 13 bases between. The CDR3 region is CSVRGLINEQFF. CDR3 sequence (DNA): TGCAGCGTCAGGGGACTTATAAATGAGCAGTTCTTC.